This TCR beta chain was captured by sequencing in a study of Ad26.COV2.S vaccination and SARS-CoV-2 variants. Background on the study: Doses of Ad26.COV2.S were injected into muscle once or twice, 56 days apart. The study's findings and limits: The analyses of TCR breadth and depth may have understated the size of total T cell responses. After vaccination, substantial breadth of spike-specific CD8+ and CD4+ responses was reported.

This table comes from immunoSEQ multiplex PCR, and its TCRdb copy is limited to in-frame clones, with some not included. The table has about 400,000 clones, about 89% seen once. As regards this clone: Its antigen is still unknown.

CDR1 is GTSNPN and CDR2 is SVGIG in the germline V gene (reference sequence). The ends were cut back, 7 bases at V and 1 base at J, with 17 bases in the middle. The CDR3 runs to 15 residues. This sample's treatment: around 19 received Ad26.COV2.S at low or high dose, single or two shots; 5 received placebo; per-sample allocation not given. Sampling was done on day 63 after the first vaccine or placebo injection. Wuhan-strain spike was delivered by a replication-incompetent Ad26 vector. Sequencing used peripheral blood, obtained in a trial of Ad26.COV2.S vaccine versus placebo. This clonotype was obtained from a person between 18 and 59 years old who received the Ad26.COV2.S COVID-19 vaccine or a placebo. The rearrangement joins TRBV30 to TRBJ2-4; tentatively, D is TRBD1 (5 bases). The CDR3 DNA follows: TGTGCCTATAAAAGGCTACCAGGGGCCAAAAACATTCAGTACTTC. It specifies CAYKRLPGAKNIQYF.